Below, 27 T cell receptor beta chains from the same sample are listed, as sequenced in a study of molecular identifiers for immune sequencing clone quantification. TCRdb re-called the PCR reads through MiXCR, storing one row per CDR3 protein. The sample has 85,000 to 100,000 distinct CDR3 sequences, roughly 24% seen once. The sample comprised naive CD8+ T cells from blood, with Jurkat cell RNA spiked in. Subset specified: FACS-sorted CD8+CD4-CCR7+CD45RA+ naive T cells. The receptors derive from a human donor in good health. Some libraries in this study had Jurkat cell RNA spiked in.

In regard to this clonotype: A much more abundant neighbour one base away suggests this may be a read error. This rearrangement joins TRBV6-6 to TRBJ2-5; 12 bases agree with TRBD1. CDR1 is MNHNY, CDR2 SVGAGI, per germline (reference sequence). The V segment lost 6 bases and the J segment 7 bases; nucleotides outside the gene matches: 12. The CDR3 sequence is 16 residues long. The CDR3 spells CASSAGTGGDLVTQYF. CDR3 DNA sequence: TGTGCCAGCAGCGCCGGGACAGGGGGCGACCTGGTGACCCAGTACTTC.

A word on this clonotype: A single base separates this from a much larger clone, so it may be a read error. V usage is TRBV14 and J usage is TRBJ2-7; D not resolved. Germline V gene lookup returns CDR1 SGHDN and CDR2 FVKESK. The length of the CDR3 is 13 residues. In nucleotides, the CDR3 is TGTGCCGGCAGCCACGGCGAAGGTTACGAGCAGTACTTC. Its translation is CAGSHGEGYEQYF.

V gene TRBV4-3 combines with J gene TRBJ2-7, with 8 nucleotides matching TRBD2. The CDR3 contains 15 residues. Germline V gene sequence: CDR1 LGHNA, CDR2 YSLEER. J lost 3 bases, V lost 1 base, and 5 bases had no gene match. The CDR3 nucleotides read TGCGCCAGCAGCCAAGGACTAGCGTGTGGCTACGAGCAGTACTTC. It is translated as CASSQGLACGYEQYF.

This clonotype was recorded many times. The chain couples TRBV4-1 to TRBJ2-1; no clear D gene. Germline V lookup: CDR1 MGHRA, CDR2 YSYEKL. CDR3 length equals 15 residues. Trimming removed 1 base at V and 2 bases at J, with 9 bases between. CDR3 bases: TGCGCCAGCAGCCAAGTGTCCACACCCTACAATGAGCAGTTCTTC. The encoded protein is CASSQVSTPYNEQFF.

The table lists this clonotype with many counts. The V gene is TRBV4-2, the J gene TRBJ2-7; no reliable D call. V gave up 0 bases and J gave up 3 bases, with 12 bases separating them. The CDR3 is made up of 15 amino acids. Germline lookup yields CDR1 LGHNA and CDR2 YNFKEQ. The CDR3: CASSQDRSGFYEQYF. CDR3 DNA: TGTGCCAGCAGCCAAGATAGGTCGGGCTTCTACGAGCAGTACTTC.

This clonotype was detected only a few times. The chain carries TRBV15 and TRBJ2-7; 9 positions match TRBD1. Germline lookup yields CDR1 LNHNV and CDR2 YYDKDF (reference sequence). This CDR3 spans 14 amino acids. Trimming took 3 bases from V and 2 from J; bases not matched to a gene: 2. This CDR3 is CATSRGDRAYEQYF. CDR3 DNA sequence: TGTGCCACCAGCAGGGGGGACAGGGCCTACGAGCAGTACTTC.

This clonotype has a count of ten or more. The chain has TRBV7-8 and TRBJ2-7, with unresolved D. The CDR3 contains 12 residues. Trimming stripped 3 bases from V and 2 bases from J, with 5 bases between. Germline CDR1 is SGHVS and CDR2 is FQNEAQ. The CDR3 bases are TGTGCCAGCAGCTTCCGAGCCTACGAGCAGTACTTC. The encoded protein is CASSFRAYEQYF.

This clonotype was detected a few times. The chain employs TRBV12-3 or TRBV12-4 and TRBJ2-7; D ambiguous. V shed 6 bases and J shed 3 bases, with 6 bases lying between them. CDR3 length: 11 amino acids. The CDR3 loop reads CASRNNYEQYF. CDR3 DNA: TGTGCCAGCAGGAACAACTACGAGCAGTACTTC.

This clonotype showed up just a few times. J is TRBJ2-1 and V is TRBV7-3, with TRBD2 matching over 10 bases. The CDR3 is made up of 15 amino acids. The junction had 6 bases not matched to a gene; V was cut back by 3 bases and J by 7 bases. Germline CDR1 SGHTA, CDR2 FQGTGA. The CDR3 region has the DNA TGTGCCAGCAGCTTTTTAGCGGGAGGACTGAATGAGCAGTTCTTC. Its translation: CASSFLAGGLNEQFF.

This clonotype was detected ten times or more. This rearrangement joins TRBV27 to TRBJ1-6; 11 bases fit TRBD1. CDR3 length: 16 residues. The ends lost 3 bases at V and 4 bases at J; junction bases unmatched: 2. Germline V CDR1 and CDR2: MNHEY, SMNVEV (reference sequence). The CDR3 nucleotides read TGTGCCAGCAGTTTGGGGACAGGGGGATATAATTCACCCCTCCACTTT. This gives the protein CASSLGTGGYNSPLHF.

This clonotype occurred many times. V gene TRBV11-2 combines with J gene TRBJ2-7, with 7 bases fitting TRBD2. The CDR3 has 16 residues. Trimming removed 4 bases from V and 2 bases from J; junction bases left unmatched: 11. Germline loops: CDR1 SGHAT, CDR2 FQNNGV. This CDR3 reads CASSSNRDYPPYEQYF. The DNA of the CDR3 is TGTGCCAGCAGCTCCAATAGGGACTACCCTCCCTACGAGCAGTACTTC.

In this sample, this clonotype turned up many times. This chain uses TRBV5-1 with TRBJ2-3; tentative D call: TRBD1 (6 bases). Germline V CDR1 and CDR2: SGHRS, YFSETQ. Trimming took 9 bases from V and 2 from J, leaving 16 bases between them. The CDR3 is 14 residues long. Written as DNA, the CDR3 is TGCGCCACCAAAGACAGGACATCCACAGATACGCAGTATTTT. This translates into CATKDRTSTDTQYF.

In this sample, this clonotype turned up a few times. Mismatch with germline at one junction end may stem from a read error. This chain uses TRBV5-1 with TRBJ2-3, with 7 bases identical to TRBD1. Germline assignment: CDR1 SGHRS and CDR2 YFSETQ. The CDR3 is 15 amino acids. The CDR3 DNA follows: TGCGCCAGCAGGTTGGACAGGAGAAGCACAGATACGCAGTATTTT. Protein: CASRLDRRSTDTQYF.

The chain has TRBV2 and TRBJ2-7, with D uncertain. The CDR3 extends over 14 amino acids. CDR1 is SNHLY, CDR2 FYNNEI, per germline. V lost 0 bases, J lost 3 bases, and 9 bases lay in between. The CDR3 spells CASSEALRSYEQYF. DNA for the CDR3: TGTGCCAGCAGTGAAGCGCTTAGGAGCTACGAGCAGTACTTC.

The chain recombines TRBV5-1 with TRBJ2-7, with TRBD1 matching over 8 bases. CDR3 length: 15 amino acids. Looked up from germline, CDR1 is SGHRS and CDR2 is YFSETQ. The V segment lost 0 bases and the J segment 6 bases; nucleotides outside the gene matches: 8. The DNA for the CDR3 is TGCGCCAGCAGCTTGGGGGGGCCAGGGGGCGGCGAGCAGTACTTC. It encodes CASSLGGPGGGEQYF.

This clonotype was observed many times. This chain uses TRBV4-1 with TRBJ2-3; TRBD1 agrees at 7 bases. CDR3 length: 13 amino acids. Germline V gene lookup returns CDR1 MGHRA and CDR2 YSYEKL. V lost 5 bases, J lost 1 base, and 0 bases stayed unmatched. The CDR3 sequence: CASSGTGTDTQYF. Here the CDR3 DNA reads TGCGCCAGCAGCGGGACAGGCACAGATACGCAGTATTTT.

Ten or more counts support this clonotype. The chain carries TRBV7-9 and TRBJ2-3; TRBD2 is a possible D gene (6 bases). Trimming took 1 base from V and 2 from J, leaving 10 bases between them. Per the germline V gene, CDR1 is SEHNR and CDR2 is FQNEAQ (reference sequence). The length of the CDR3 is 15 residues. In nucleotides, the CDR3 is TGTGCCAGCAGCTTAGTGGCGGGGTTCACAGATACGCAGTATTTT. Residues: CASSLVAGFTDTQYF.

At least ten counts were recorded for this clonotype. The chain carries TRBV5-5 and TRBJ2-7, with D perhaps given as TRBD1 or TRBD2 (5 bases each). The CDR3 is 13 residues long. Germline V gives CDR1 SGHKS, CDR2 YYEKEE (reference sequence). V was trimmed by 0 bases and J by 4 bases, leaving 8 bases between them. The CDR3 DNA follows: TGTGCCAGCAGCTTGGGCAGGGAGTACGAGCAGTACTTC. Its translation is CASSLGREYEQYF.

Concerning this clonotype: A much larger clone lies one base from this, so it may be a read error. This CDR3 is missing its conserved last phenylalanine or tryptophan, likely due to a read error. The V and J genes are TRBV7-9 and TRBJ1-2; possibly TRBD1 for D (6 bases). Trimming removed 3 bases from V and 2 bases from J, with 19 bases in between. The CDR3 sequence is 17 residues long. Germline loops: CDR1 SEHNR, CDR2 FQNEAQ (reference sequence). The CDR3 region has the DNA TGTGCCAGCAGCTTCAGCGGGGTAACAGGGAAAAACTATGGCTACACCCTC. It codes for CASSFSGVTGKNYGYTL.

The rearrangement joins TRBV5-1 to TRBJ1-4; D not resolved. From germline, CDR1 is SGHRS and CDR2 YFSETQ. V lost 4 bases and J 8 bases, leaving 18 bases between the germline ends. The CDR3 runs 15 residues. In nucleotides, the CDR3 is TGCGCCAGCAGCCCCGATAAGTCAATGGGGGAAAAACTGTTTTTT. Amino acids: CASSPDKSMGEKLFF.

This clonotype was seen many times. The chain carries TRBV4-2 and TRBJ2-3, with 8 bases that match TRBD2. Germline V gene lookup returns CDR1 LGHNA and CDR2 YNFKEQ. The ends lost 4 bases at V and 0 bases at J; junction bases unmatched: 3. The CDR3 extends over 15 amino acids. The CDR3 region has the DNA TGTGCCAGCAGCCGGCTAGCGGGTAGCACAGATACGCAGTATTTT. Amino acids: CASSRLAGSTDTQYF.

DNA of the CDR3: TGTGCCAGCAGCTTAATTCGGAAGGACAGGCACAATGAGCAGTTCTTC. As protein: CASSLIRKDRHNEQFF. The chain joins TRBV7-3 to TRBJ2-1; 7 nucleotides agree with TRBD1. The germline V gene has CDR1 SGHTA and CDR2 FQGTGA. With V trimmed by 1 base and J by 5 bases, 8 bases remained unmatched. The CDR3 length is 16 residues.

This clonotype appeared many times. The chain employs TRBV30 and TRBJ1-1; possible D gene TRBD1, 5 bases. The CDR3 sequence is 12 residues long. Between the trimmed V and J ends, which lost 5 bases and 4 bases, there was a span of 11 bases. Germline V CDR1 and CDR2: GTSNPN, SVGIG (reference sequence). The CDR3 here is CAWSLGGTEAFF. As DNA, the CDR3 is TGTGCCTGGTCACTTGGGGGCACTGAAGCTTTCTTT.

About this clonotype: A much bigger clone sits one base away, suggesting this may be a read error. The chain couples TRBV5-6 to TRBJ2-7; D might be TRBD1 (6 bases). This CDR3 has 14 amino acids. The V gene's germline CDR1 is SGHDT and CDR2 YYEEEE. The CDR3 here is CACSLRQALYEQYF. CDR3 DNA sequence: TGTGCCTGCAGCTTGAGACAGGCCCTCTACGAGCAGTACTTC.

This clonotype was seen many times. The chain couples TRBV5-6 to TRBJ2-7; TRBD1 or TRBD2 may be the D gene (5 bases each). In germline, CDR1 is SGHDT, CDR2 YYEEEE. CDR3 length: 15 residues. With 0 bases removed from V and 0 bases from J, the gap between germline ends came to 10 bases. CDR3 in amino acids: CASSLVPGTSYEQYF. DNA of the CDR3: TGTGCCAGCAGCTTGGTGCCGGGGACCTCCTACGAGCAGTACTTC. The complete variable domain, with remaining parts taken from reference TRBV5-6 and TRBJ2-7, reads DAGVTQSPTHLIKTRGQQVTLRCSPKSGHDTVSWYQQALGQGPQFIFQYYEEEERQRGNFPDRFSGHQFPNYSSELNVNALLLGDSALYLCASSLVPGTSYEQYFGPGTRLTVT.

About this clonotype itself: A clone one base away is much larger, so this may be a read error. The chain couples TRBV4-1 to TRBJ2-2, with D unclear. This CDR3 is 15 amino acids long. The V end lost 1 base, the J end lost 7 bases, and 13 bases lay between the germline ends. The germline CDR1 and CDR2 sequences are MGHRA and YSYEKL. CDR3 coding DNA: TGCGCCAGCAGCCAAGTCAAGGAGAGGAACGGGGAGCTGTTTTTT. Its translation: CASSQVKERNGELFF.

This clonotype was observed at least ten times. The CDR3 spells CASSSGTAGGEQYF. CDR3 in DNA: TGTGCCAGCAGCTCGGGGACAGCCGGGGGCGAGCAGTACTTC. The chain carries TRBV9 and TRBJ2-7; TRBD1 is a possible D gene (7 bases). The CDR3 is 14 residues long. Trimming cost V 4 bases and J 6 bases, with 17 bases left between them. Germline CDR1 and CDR2: SGDLS and YYNGEE. The whole variable domain, remainder taken from reference TRBV9 and TRBJ2-7, is DSGVTQTPKHLITATGQRVTLRCSPRSGDLSVYWYQQSLDQGLQFLIQYYNGEERAKGNILERFSAQQFPDLHSELNLSSLELGDSALYFCASSSGTAGGEQYFGPGTRLTVT.